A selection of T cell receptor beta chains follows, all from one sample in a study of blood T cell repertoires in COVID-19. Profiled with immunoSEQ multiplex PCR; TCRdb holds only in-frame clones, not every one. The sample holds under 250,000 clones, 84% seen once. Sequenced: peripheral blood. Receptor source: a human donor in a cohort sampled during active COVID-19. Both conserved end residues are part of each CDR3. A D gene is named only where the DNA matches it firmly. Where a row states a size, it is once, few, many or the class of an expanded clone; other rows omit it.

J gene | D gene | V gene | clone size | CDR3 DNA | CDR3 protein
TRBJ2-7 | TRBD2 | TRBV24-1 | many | TGTGCCACCAGTGATTCGGGACTAGCGGGCCCGAAGTACTTC | CATSDSGLAGPKYF
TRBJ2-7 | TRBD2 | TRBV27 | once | TGTGCCAGCAGCAACGCCGGGACTAGCGGGATAAGGGGCTACGAGCAGTACTTC | CASSNAGTSGIRGYEQYF
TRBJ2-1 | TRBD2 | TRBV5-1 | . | TGCGCCAGCAGCCTCACTAGCGGGAAGAGCTCCTACAATGAGCAGTTCTTC | CASSLTSGKSSYNEQFF
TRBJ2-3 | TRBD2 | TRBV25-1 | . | TGTGCCAGCGGCTCTGGGACTAGCGGGAGGGCCGCAGATACGCAGTATTTT | CASGSGTSGRAADTQYF
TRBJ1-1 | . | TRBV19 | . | TGTGCCAGTAGTTCTCCGGGACACCCGAACACTGAAGCTTTCTTT | CASSSPGHPNTEAFF
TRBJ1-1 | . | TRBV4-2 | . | TGTGCCAGCAGCCAAGTTCGTCAGGAGAACACTGAAGCTTTCTTT | CASSQVRQENTEAFF
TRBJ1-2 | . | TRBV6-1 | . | TGTGCCAGCAGTGAAGCGGGGGGGTCTGGGGCTAACTATGGCTACACCTTC | CASSEAGGSGANYGYTF
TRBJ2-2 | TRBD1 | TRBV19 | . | TGTGCCAGTAACCTACAGGGGGCGGACACCGGGGAGCTGTTTTTT | CASNLQGADTGELFF
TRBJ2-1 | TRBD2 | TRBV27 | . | TGTGCCAGCAGTTGGCGTCGGACTAGCGGGAGGTATGAGCAGTTCTTC | CASSWRRTSGRYEQFF
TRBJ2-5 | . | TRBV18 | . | TGTGCCAGCTCTAGTAACCGACAAGAGACCCAGTACTTC | CASSSNRQETQYF
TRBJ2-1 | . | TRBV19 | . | TGTGCCAGCACCGATCTGAGGAGCTCCTACAATGAGCAGTTCTTC | CASTDLRSSYNEQFF
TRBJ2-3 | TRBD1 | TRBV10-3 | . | TGTGCCATCAGCCCGGGACAGGGAGGGCCAGATACGCAGTATTTT | CAISPGQGGPDTQYF
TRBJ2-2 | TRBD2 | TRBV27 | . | TGTGCCAGCAGTTTATGGGGGCTGAGCGGGAGGGCCGTTGTGTACACCGGGGAGCTGTTTTTT | CASSLWGLSGRAVVYTGELFF
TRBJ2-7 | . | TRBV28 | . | TGTGCCAGCAGTTTAGAGGCCACCCGACCCTCCTACGAGCAGTACTTC | CASSLEATRPSYEQYF
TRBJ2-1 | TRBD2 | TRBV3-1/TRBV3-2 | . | TGTGCCAGCAGCCAAGATCTTCTAGCGGGGGGATACAATGAGCAGTTCTTC | CASSQDLLAGGYNEQFF
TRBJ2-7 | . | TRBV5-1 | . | TGCGCCAGCAGCCAGGACAGCTACTACGAGCAGTACTTC | CASSQDSYYEQYF
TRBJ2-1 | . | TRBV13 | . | TGTGCCAGCAGTCAGACAGGCAGCTCCTACAATGAGCAGTTCTTC | CASSQTGSSYNEQFF
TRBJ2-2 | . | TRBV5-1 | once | TGCGCCAGCAGCTTGGCCAGGGCGGGAAACACCGGGGAGCTGTTTTTT | CASSLARAGNTGELFF
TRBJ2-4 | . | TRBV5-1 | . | TGCGCCAGCAGCTTGGTGGCAGGGTTGCAAAACATTCAGTACTTC | CASSLVAGLQNIQYF
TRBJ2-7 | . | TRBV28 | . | TGTGCCAGCAGTTTAATGAACAAGCGCTACGAGCAGTACTTC | CASSLMNKRYEQYF
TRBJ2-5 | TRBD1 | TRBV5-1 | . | TGCGCCAGCAGCGGGGGGACAGGGGGCCTAGAGACCCAGTACTTC | CASSGGTGGLETQYF
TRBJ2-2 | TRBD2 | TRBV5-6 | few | TGTGCCAGCAGCTGGCGGACTAGCGTAAACACCGGGGAGCTGTTTTTT | CASSWRTSVNTGELFF
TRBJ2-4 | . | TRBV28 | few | TGTGCCAGCAGGGCGACAGGAAAAAACATTCAGTACTTC | CASRATGKNIQYF
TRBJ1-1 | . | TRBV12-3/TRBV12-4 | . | TGTGCCAGCAGTTTCGAGGGAACTGAAGCTTTCTTT | CASSFEGTEAFF
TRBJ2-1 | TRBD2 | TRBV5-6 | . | TGTGCCAGCAGCGGTGTCCCGGGACTAGCGGGAGTGTGGTACAATGAGCAGTTCTTC | CASSGVPGLAGVWYNEQFF
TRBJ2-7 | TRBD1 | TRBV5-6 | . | TGTGCCAGCAGCTTGGTGGACAGGGTGAAAGAGCAGTACTTC | CASSLVDRVKEQYF
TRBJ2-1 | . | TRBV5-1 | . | TGCGCCAGCAGCTCAGGGGGGTACAATGAGCAGTTCTTC | CASSSGGYNEQFF
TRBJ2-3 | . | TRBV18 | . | TGTGCCAGCTCACCAGGACACGGAGATACGCAGTATTTT | CASSPGHGDTQYF
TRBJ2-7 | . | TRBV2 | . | TGTGCCAGCCGCGGACAGATGAACTCCTACGAGCAGTACTTC | CASRGQMNSYEQYF
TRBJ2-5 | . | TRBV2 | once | TGTGCCAGCAGCCTTGAGGAGACCCAGTACTTC | CASSLEETQYF
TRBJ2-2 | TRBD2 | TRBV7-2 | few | TGTGCCAGCAGCTTAACCGGACTAGCGGGGCACACCGGGGAGCTGTTTTTT | CASSLTGLAGHTGELFF
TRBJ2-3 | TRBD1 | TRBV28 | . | TGTGCCAGCAGTCTGACTTGGACAGGGGCAGATACGCAGTATTTT | CASSLTWTGADTQYF
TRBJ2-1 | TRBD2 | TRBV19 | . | TGTGCCAGTAGTGTGCGATCTAGCGGGAGCAGGTCCTTTTACAATGAGCAGTTCTTC | CASSVRSSGSRSFYNEQFF
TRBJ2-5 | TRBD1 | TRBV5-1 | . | TGCGCCAGCAGCTGGAATAACAGGGGACAAGAGACCCAGTACTTC | CASSWNNRGQETQYF
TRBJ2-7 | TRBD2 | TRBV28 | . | TGTGCCAGCAGACCACGCGATCTAGCGGGAGGCTACGAGCAGTACTTC | CASRPRDLAGGYEQYF
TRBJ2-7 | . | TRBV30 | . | TGTGCCTGGAGTCTAGGGACATCTTACGAGCAGTACTTC | CAWSLGTSYEQYF
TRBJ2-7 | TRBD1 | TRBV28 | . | TGTGCCGGCAGCAAGGGGACAGGGGTTCCCTACGAGCAGTACTTC | CAGSKGTGVPYEQYF
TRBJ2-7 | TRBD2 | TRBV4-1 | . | TGCGCCAGCAGCCAGGGACTAGCGGGAGGGCCCTACGAGCAGTACTTC | CASSQGLAGGPYEQYF
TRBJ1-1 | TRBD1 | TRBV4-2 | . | TGTGCCAGCAGCCATCAACCCCAGGGGGTACCGAACACTGAAGCTTTCTTT | CASSHQPQGVPNTEAFF
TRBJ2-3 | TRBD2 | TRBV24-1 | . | TGTGCCACCAGTCGGTCTAGCGGGGGGTCAGATACGCAGTATTTT | CATSRSSGGSDTQYF
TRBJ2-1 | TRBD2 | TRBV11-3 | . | TGTGCCAGCAGCTCAGGACTAGCGGGACGCGAGCAGTTCTTC | CASSSGLAGREQFF
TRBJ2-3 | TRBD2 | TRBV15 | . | TGTGCCACCAGCATACCGGGACTAGCGGGAGAAGATACGCAGTATTTT | CATSIPGLAGEDTQYF
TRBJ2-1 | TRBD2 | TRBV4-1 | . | TGCGCCAGCAGCCAAACAGGCGGACTAGCGGTAAACAATGAGCAGTTCTTC | CASSQTGGLAVNNEQFF
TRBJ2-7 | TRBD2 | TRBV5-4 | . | TGTGCCAGCAGCTTGGGTAGCGGGAGGGCCAACGAGCAGTACTTC | CASSLGSGRANEQYF
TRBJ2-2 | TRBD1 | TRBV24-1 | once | TGTGCCACCAGGCCCACAGGGGAGTCCACCGGGGAGCTGTTTTTT | CATRPTGESTGELFF
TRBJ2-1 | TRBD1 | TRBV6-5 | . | TGTGCCAGCAGTTACTCAGGGGCTCCAGGGGGTAATGAGCAGTTCTTC | CASSYSGAPGGNEQFF
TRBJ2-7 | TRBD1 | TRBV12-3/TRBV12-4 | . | TGTGCCAGCAGCCTCGACAGGGCCTACGAGCAGTACTTC | CASSLDRAYEQYF
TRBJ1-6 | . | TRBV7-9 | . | TGTGCCAGCAGCTTAGTACAGCCTAATTCACCCCTCCACTTT | CASSLVQPNSPLHF
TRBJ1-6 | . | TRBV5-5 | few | TGTGCCAGCAGCTGGTCAGGGGATAATTCACCCCTCCACTTT | CASSWSGDNSPLHF
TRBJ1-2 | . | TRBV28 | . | TGTGCCAGCAGGCGCGCGGGGGGGCCCAAGGGCTACACCTTC | CASRRAGGPKGYTF
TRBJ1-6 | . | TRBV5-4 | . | TGTGCCAGCAGCTTGGACCCGATAGGGGAATCACCCCTCCACTTT | CASSLDPIGESPLHF
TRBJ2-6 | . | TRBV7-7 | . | TGTGCCAGCAGCGCCGGGAATAAGTGCCACAAAGTCGGGAACGTCCTGACTTTC | CASSAGNKCHKVGNVLTF
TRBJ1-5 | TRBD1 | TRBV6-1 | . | TGTGCCAGCAGTGACCGGGACAGGGGGCTTCAGCCCCAGCATTTT | CASSDRDRGLQPQHF